This T cell receptor beta chain emerged from a study of beta chain features in type 1 diabetes. Broader study findings: Over-representation of high TCR-expressing cells was a possible consequence of cDNA sequencing.

TCRB transcripts that were expressed got sequenced, as all of the isolated RNA had been reverse transcribed. Some clones are missing from TCRdb's copy, which holds only in-frame ones; the method was immunoSEQ multiplex PCR. The sample lists around 300,000 clones, about 7.8% occurring once. In the case of this clone: Its antigen remains unidentified.

CDR3 length: 15 amino acids. The ends were cut back, 0 bases at V and 0 bases at J, with 6 bases in the middle. Germline-derived CDR1 and CDR2 are SEHNR and FQNEAQ (reference sequence). What was sequenced was central memory CD4+ T cells from blood. The clonotype was recovered from a woman younger than 30 in good health. V gene TRBV7-9 combines with J gene TRBJ1-5; D remains unclear. CDR3 in DNA: TGTGCCAGCAGCTTAGCGCTGGATAGCAATCAGCCCCAGCATTTT. It codes for CASSLALDSNQPQHF.